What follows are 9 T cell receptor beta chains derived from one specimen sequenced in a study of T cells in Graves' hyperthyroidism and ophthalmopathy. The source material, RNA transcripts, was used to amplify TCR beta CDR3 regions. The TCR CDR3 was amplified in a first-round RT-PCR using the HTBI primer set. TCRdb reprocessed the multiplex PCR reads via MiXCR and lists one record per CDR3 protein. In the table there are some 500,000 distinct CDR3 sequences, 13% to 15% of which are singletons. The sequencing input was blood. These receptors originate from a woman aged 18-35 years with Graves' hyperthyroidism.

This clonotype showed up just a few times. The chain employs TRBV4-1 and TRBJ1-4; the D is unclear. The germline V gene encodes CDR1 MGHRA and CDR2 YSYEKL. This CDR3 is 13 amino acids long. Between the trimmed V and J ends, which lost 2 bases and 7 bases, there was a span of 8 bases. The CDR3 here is CASSQHLLEKLFF. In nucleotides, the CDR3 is TGCGCCAGCAGCCAACATCTCCTTGAAAAACTGTTTTTT.

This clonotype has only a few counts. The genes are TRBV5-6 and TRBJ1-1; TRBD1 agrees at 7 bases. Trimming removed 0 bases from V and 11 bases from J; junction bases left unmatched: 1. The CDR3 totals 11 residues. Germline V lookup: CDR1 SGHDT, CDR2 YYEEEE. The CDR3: CASSLAGGAFF. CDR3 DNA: TGTGCCAGCAGCTTGGCAGGGGGGGCTTTCTTT.

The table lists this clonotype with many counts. The DNA of the CDR3 is TGCGCCAGCAGCCCGGGCTGGAGGGGGAACGAGCAGTACTTC. This gives the protein CASSPGWRGNEQYF. The chain has TRBV4-1 and TRBJ2-7; D possibly uses TRBD1 or TRBD2 (6 bases each). The V gene lost 4 bases and the J gene lost 5 bases, with 15 bases spanning the gap. The CDR3 runs to 14 residues. Germline V CDR1 and CDR2: MGHRA, YSYEKL.

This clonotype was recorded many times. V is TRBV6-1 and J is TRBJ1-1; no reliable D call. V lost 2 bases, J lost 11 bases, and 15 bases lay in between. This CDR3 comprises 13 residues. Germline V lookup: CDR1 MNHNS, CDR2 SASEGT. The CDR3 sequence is CASSESVVLGAFF. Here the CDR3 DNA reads TGTGCCAGCAGTGAATCTGTTGTCCTCGGGGCTTTCTTT.

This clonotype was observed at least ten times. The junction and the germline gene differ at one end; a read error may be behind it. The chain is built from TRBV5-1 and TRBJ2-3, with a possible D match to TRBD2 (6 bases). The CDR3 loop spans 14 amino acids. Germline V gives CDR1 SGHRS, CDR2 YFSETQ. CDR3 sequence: CASSLITSRDTQYF. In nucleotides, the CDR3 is TGCGCCAGCAGCTTAATAACTAGCAGAGATACGCAGTATTTT.

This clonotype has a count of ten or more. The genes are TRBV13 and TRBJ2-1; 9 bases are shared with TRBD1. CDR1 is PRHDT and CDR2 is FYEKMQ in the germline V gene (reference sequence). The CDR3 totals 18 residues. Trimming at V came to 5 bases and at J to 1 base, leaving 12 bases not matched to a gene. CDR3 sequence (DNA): TGTGCCAGCAGCCCTGCGAACTTACAGGGGGCTTCCTACAATGAGCAGTTCTTC. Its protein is CASSPANLQGASYNEQFF.

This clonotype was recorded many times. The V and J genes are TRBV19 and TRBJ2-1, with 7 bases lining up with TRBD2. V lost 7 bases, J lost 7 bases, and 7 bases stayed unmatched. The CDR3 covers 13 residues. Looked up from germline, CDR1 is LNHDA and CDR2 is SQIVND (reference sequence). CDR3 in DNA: TGTGCCAGTACGGAGCGGGGAACAAATGAGCAGTTCTTC. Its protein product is CASTERGTNEQFF.

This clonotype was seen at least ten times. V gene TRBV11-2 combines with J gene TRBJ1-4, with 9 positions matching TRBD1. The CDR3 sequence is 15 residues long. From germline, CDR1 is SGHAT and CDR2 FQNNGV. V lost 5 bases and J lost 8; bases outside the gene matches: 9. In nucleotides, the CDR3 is TGTGCCAGCAGCCGCCTAGGCGGACAGGGGGAAAAACTGTTTTTT. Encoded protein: CASSRLGGQGEKLFF. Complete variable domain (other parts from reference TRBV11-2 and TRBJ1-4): EAGVAQSPRYKIIEKRQSVAFWCNPISGHATLYWYQQILGQGPKLLIQFQNNGVVDDSQLPKDRFSAERLKGVDSTLKIQPAKLEDSAVYLCASSRLGGQGEKLFFGSGTQLSVL.

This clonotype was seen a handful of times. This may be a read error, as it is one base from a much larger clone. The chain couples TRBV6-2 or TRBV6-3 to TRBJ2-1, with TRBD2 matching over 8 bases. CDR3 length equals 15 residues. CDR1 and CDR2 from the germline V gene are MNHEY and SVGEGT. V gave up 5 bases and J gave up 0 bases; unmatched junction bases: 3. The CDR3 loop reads CASSAGTSSYNEQFF. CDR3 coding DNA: TGTGCCAGCAGTGCCGGGACTAGCTCCTACAATGAGCAGTTCTTC.